These 20 T cell receptor beta chains were sequenced from one sample in a study of blood T cell repertoires in COVID-19. Produced via immunoSEQ multiplex PCR; TCRdb's table is partial and in-frame only. Of tens of thousands of clones in the sample, approximately 92% were seen once. Sequencing input: peripheral blood. Every receptor here comes from an elderly man with acute or convalescent COVID-19.

The J gene is TRBJ2-7, the V gene TRBV4-2; 11 positions match TRBD2. Germline loops: CDR1 LGHNA, CDR2 YNFKEQ. The CDR3 length is 15 residues. Germline trimming cut 3 bases from V and 4 bases from J; bases unmatched to any gene: 5. CDR3 loop: CASSQLAGGSYEQYF. In DNA, the CDR3 is TGTGCCAGCAGCCAGCTAGCGGGGGGCAGTTACGAGCAGTACTTC.

V and J are TRBV2 and TRBJ2-7; no firm D call. The germline V gene has CDR1 SNHLY and CDR2 FYNNEI. The germline V and J ends were trimmed by 0 bases and 9 bases, with 9 bases remaining between them. The CDR3 runs 12 residues. CDR3 residues: CASSEARIGQYF. The CDR3 nucleotides read TGTGCCAGCAGTGAAGCTCGCATCGGGCAGTACTTC.

J is TRBJ2-7 and V is TRBV27, with D possibly TRBD1 on 6 matching bases. Per the germline V gene, CDR1 is MNHEY and CDR2 is SMNVEV (reference sequence). CDR3 length: 15 residues. V lost 4 bases and J lost 2, with 15 bases in between. As DNA, the CDR3 is TGTGCCAGCAGTTCCTCAGGACAGAACCCCTACGAGCAGTACTTC. This translates into CASSSSGQNPYEQYF.

This chain connects TRBV6-5 to TRBJ2-1; D possibly corresponds to TRBD1 (5 bases). Trimming stripped 3 bases from V and 1 base from J, with 13 bases between. The CDR3 totals 16 residues. Looked up from germline, CDR1 is MNHEY and CDR2 is SVGAGI. The CDR3, as DNA: TGTGCCAGCAGTTATTTTCAGGGTAGGTCCTACAATGAGCAGTTCTTC. Translated: CASSYFQGRSYNEQFF.

The chain links TRBV3-1 (or the pseudogene TRBV3-2) to TRBJ1-1, with a tentative D call TRBD1 (5 bases). The V gene's germline CDR1 is LGHDT and CDR2 YNNKEL (reference sequence). The V and J ends lost 1 base and 4 bases respectively, with 7 bases between them. This CDR3 spans 13 amino acids. CDR3 sequence (DNA): TGTGCCAGCAGCCAAGGCAGGGTCACTGAAGCTTTCTTT. Protein sequence: CASSQGRVTEAFF.

This clone was seen once. V gene TRBV6-1 combines with J gene TRBJ2-3, with a tentative D call TRBD2 (5 bases). From germline, CDR1 is MNHNS and CDR2 SASEGT. The CDR3 loop spans 15 amino acids. Trimming cost V 2 bases and J 2 bases, with 11 bases left between them. The CDR3: CASSEQASYTDTQYF. The CDR3 bases are TGTGCCAGCAGTGAACAGGCTAGCTACACAGATACGCAGTATTTT.

The chain joins TRBV25-1 to TRBJ2-7; no clear D gene. Trimming stripped 6 bases from V and 3 bases from J, with 6 bases between. The CDR3 covers 11 residues. The V gene's germline CDR1 is MGHDK and CDR2 SYGVNS. CDR3 in amino acids: CASRGGYEQYF. The CDR3 nucleotides are TGTGCCAGCAGAGGCGGCTACGAGCAGTACTTC.

The chain is built from TRBV27 and TRBJ2-1, with 13 bases matching TRBD2. V shed 6 bases, J shed 5 bases, and the junction held 4 bases outside the gene matches. The CDR3 consists of 15 residues. Germline CDR1 and CDR2: MNHEY and SMNVEV (reference sequence). CDR3 DNA sequence: TGTGCCAGCAGCCAACTAGCGGGGGGGGACAATGAGCAGTTCTTC. Residues: CASSQLAGGDNEQFF.

Only one count was recorded for this clone. The chain combines TRBV7-8 with TRBJ2-2, with D tentatively TRBD2 (6 bases). This CDR3 comprises 14 residues. Germline assignment: CDR1 SGHVS and CDR2 FQNEAQ. V lost 4 bases to trimming and J lost 2 bases, with 8 bases between them. DNA of the CDR3: TGTGCCAGCAGCTCGGGGGTAAACACCGGGGAGCTGTTTTTT. This gives the protein CASSSGVNTGELFF.

The CDR3 coding sequence is TGTGCCAGCTCACCTTCAATCAATGAGCAGTTCTTC. It encodes CASSPSINEQFF. This chain uses TRBV18 with TRBJ2-1; D ambiguous. V lost 3 bases and J lost 6, with 6 bases in between. In germline, CDR1 is KGHSH, CDR2 LQKENI. This CDR3 has 12 amino acids.

V and J are TRBV9 and TRBJ2-1; 8 bases match TRBD1. Per germline, CDR1 SGDLS and CDR2 YYNGEE. The CDR3 spans 15 residues. V was clipped by 0 bases and J by 7 bases; unmatched bases: 6. The CDR3 nucleotides are TGTGCCAGCAGCGTAGTCTCAGGGGGCTTGAATGAGCAGTTCTTC. It specifies CASSVVSGGLNEQFF.

The gene calls are TRBV11-3 and TRBJ2-7; 12 bases align to TRBD2. The CDR3 loop spans 15 amino acids. CDR1 and CDR2 (germline): SGHNT, YENEEA. The ends lost 5 bases at V and 2 bases at J; junction bases unmatched: 4. The CDR3 nucleotides read TGTGCCAGCAGCCTCGGACTAGCGGGACCCTACGAGCAGTACTTC. Protein sequence: CASSLGLAGPYEQYF.

V and J are TRBV19 and TRBJ1-4; D is undetermined. V was shortened by 0 bases and J by 5 bases, with 4 bases between the two germline ends. The CDR3 extends over 13 amino acids. Germline V CDR1 and CDR2: LNHDA, SQIVND (reference sequence). In DNA form, the CDR3 reads TGTGCCAGTAGTATAGAGAGGAATGAAAAACTGTTTTTT. Amino acids: CASSIERNEKLFF. Complete variable domain (other parts from reference TRBV19 and TRBJ1-4): DGGITQSPKYLFRKEGQNVTLSCEQNLNHDAMYWYRQDPGQGLRLIYYSQIVNDFQKGDIAEGYSVSREKKESFPLTVTSAQKNPTAFYLCASSIERNEKLFFGSGTQLSVL.

This clone has only one observation. CDR3 DNA sequence: TGTGCCATCAGGACTAGAGCGGAGGGGACCCAGTACTTC. This encodes CAIRTRAEGTQYF. This chain uses TRBV10-3 with TRBJ2-5; D perhaps matches TRBD2 (6 bases). CDR1 is ENHRY and CDR2 is SYGVKD in the germline V gene. The CDR3 loop spans 13 amino acids. V was clipped by 6 bases and J by 7 bases, with 15 bases between them.

J is TRBJ1-2 and V is TRBV30, with 11 bases that match TRBD1. Looked up from germline, CDR1 is GTSNPN and CDR2 is SVGIG (reference sequence). V shed 4 bases, J shed 8 bases, and the junction held 6 bases outside the gene matches. The CDR3 contains 13 residues. This chain's CDR3 is CAWTPRTGGGYTF. In DNA, the CDR3 is TGTGCCTGGACCCCGAGGACAGGGGGCGGCTACACCTTC.

V and J are TRBV18 and TRBJ2-5; D not resolved. The germline V and J ends were trimmed by 5 bases and 0 bases, with 4 bases remaining between them. The length of the CDR3 is 12 residues. CDR1 KGHSH and CDR2 LQKENI come from the germline V gene. The DNA of the CDR3 is TGTGCCAGCTCAGTCGACCAAGAGACCCAGTACTTC. Translating it yields CASSVDQETQYF.

The chain recombines TRBV6-5 with TRBJ2-1; 13 nucleotides match TRBD2. Germline trimming cut 2 bases from V and 8 bases from J; bases unmatched to any gene: 6. The CDR3 is 16 residues long. In germline, CDR1 is MNHEY, CDR2 SVGAGI. The CDR3 nucleotides read TGTGCCAGCAGTTACCGGGGACTAGCGGGGAGGGATGAGCAGTTCTTC. This codes for CASSYRGLAGRDEQFF.

The chain is built from TRBV28 and TRBJ1-2; D is ambiguous. This CDR3 is built from 12 residues. Per germline, CDR1 MDHEN and CDR2 SYDVKM. V dropped 7 bases and J dropped 8 bases, with 14 bases sitting between them. Written as DNA, the CDR3 is TGTGCCAGCAAAGTATCCGAGGGAGGCTACACCTTC. Translation: CASKVSEGGYTF.

The chain has TRBV2 and TRBJ2-7; 8 bases agree with TRBD1. The CDR3 extends over 14 amino acids. The germline CDR1 and CDR2 sequences are SNHLY and FYNNEI. V trimming: 7 bases; J trimming: 1 base; junction bases outside the gene matches: 6. The CDR3 sequence: CASTNTGGSYEQYF. The CDR3 DNA follows: TGTGCCAGCACTAACACAGGGGGTTCCTACGAGCAGTACTTC.

The CDR3 nucleotides read TGTGCCACCAGTGACGGACAGGGCGACGAGCAGTACTTC. It codes for CATSDGQGDEQYF. V gene TRBV24-1 combines with J gene TRBJ2-7; the match to TRBD1 covers 8 bases. Germline V gene sequence: CDR1 KGHDR, CDR2 SFDVKD. The junction had 3 bases not matched to a gene; V was cut back by 4 bases and J by 5 bases. The CDR3 is made up of 13 amino acids.